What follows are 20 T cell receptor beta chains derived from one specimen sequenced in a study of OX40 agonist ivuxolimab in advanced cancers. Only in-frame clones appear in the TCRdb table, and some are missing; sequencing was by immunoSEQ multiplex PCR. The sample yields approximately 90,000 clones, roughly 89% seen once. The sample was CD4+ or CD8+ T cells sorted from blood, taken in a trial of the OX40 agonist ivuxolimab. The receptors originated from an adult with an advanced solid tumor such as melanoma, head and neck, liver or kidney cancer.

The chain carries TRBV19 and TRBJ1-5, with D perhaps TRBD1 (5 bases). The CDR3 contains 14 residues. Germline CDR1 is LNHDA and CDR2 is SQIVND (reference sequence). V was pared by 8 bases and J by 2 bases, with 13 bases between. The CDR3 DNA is TGTGCCAGTCTTTTAAGGGGTGGCAATCAGCCCCAGCATTTT. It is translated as CASLLRGGNQPQHF.

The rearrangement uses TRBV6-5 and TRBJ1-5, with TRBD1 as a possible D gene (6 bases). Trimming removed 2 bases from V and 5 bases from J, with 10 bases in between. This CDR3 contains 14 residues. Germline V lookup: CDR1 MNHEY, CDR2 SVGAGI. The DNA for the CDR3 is TGTGCCAGCAGTTACAGGGGGGTTGATCAGCCCCAGCATTTT. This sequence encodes CASSYRGVDQPQHF.

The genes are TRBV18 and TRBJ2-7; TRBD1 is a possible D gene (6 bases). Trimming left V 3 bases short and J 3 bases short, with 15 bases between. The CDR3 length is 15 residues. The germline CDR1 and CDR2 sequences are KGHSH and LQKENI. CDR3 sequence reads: CASSPARGLFYEQYF. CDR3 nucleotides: TGTGCCAGCTCACCCGCCAGGGGTTTGTTCTACGAGCAGTACTTC.

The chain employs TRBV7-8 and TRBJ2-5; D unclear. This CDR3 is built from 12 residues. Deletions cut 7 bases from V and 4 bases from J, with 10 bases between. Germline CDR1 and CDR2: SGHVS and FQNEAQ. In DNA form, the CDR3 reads TGTGCCAGCACGCTAAATCGAGAGACCCAGTACTTC. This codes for CASTLNRETQYF.

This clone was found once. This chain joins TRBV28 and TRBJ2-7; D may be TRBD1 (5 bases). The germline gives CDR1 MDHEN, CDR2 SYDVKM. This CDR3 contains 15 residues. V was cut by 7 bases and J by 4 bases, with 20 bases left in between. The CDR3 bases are TGTGCCAGCACCTCGCGCACGGACACACCATACGAGCAGTACTTC. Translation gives CASTSRTDTPYEQYF. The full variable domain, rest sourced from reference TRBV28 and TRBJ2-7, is DVKVTQSSRYLVKRTGEKVFLECVQDMDHENMFWYRQDPGLGLRLIYFSYDVKMKEKGDIPEGYSVSREKKERFSLILESASTNQTSMYLCASTSRTDTPYEQYFGPGTRLTVT.

The CDR3 bases are TGTGCCAGCAGCTTAGCGGGTAGATACAATGAGCAGTTCTTC. It specifies CASSLAGRYNEQFF. This chain links TRBV7-8 with TRBJ2-1; D ambiguous. Trimming took off 0 bases at V and 4 bases at J, with 7 bases between the two ends. The germline V gene encodes CDR1 SGHVS and CDR2 FQNEAQ. The CDR3 has 14 residues.

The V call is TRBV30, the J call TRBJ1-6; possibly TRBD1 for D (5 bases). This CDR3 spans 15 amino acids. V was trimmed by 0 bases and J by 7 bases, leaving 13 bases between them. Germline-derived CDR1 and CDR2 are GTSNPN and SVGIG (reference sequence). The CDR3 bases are TGTGCCTGGAGTGTACAGGCAGGGATGAATTCACCCCTCCACTTT. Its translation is CAWSVQAGMNSPLHF.

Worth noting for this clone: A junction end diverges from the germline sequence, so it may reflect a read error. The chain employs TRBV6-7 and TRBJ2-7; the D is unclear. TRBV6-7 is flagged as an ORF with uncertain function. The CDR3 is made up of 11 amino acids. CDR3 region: CDYFQCYEQYF. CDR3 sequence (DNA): TGCGATTATTTTCAGTGCTACGAGCAGTACTTC.

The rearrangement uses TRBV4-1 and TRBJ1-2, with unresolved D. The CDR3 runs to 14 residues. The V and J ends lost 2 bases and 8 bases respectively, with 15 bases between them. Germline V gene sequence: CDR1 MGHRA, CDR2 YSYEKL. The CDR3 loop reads CASSQLAGFRGYTF. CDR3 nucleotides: TGCGCCAGCAGCCAATTAGCCGGTTTTAGGGGCTACACCTTC.

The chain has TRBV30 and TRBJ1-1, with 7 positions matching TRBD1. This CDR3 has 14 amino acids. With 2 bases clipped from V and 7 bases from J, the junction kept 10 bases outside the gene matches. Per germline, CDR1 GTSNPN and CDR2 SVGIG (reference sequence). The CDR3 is CAWSPGQQESEAFF. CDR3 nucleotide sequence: TGTGCCTGGAGTCCGGGACAGCAAGAGAGTGAAGCTTTCTTT.

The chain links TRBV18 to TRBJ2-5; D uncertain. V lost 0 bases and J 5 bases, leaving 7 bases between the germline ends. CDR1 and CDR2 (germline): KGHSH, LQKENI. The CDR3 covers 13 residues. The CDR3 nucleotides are TGTGCCAGCTCACCACCGTTAACGGAGACCCAGTACTTC. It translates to CASSPPLTETQYF. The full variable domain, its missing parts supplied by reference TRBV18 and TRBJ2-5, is NAGVMQNPRHLVRRRGQEARLRCSPMKGHSHVYWYRQLPEEGLKFMVYLQKENIIDESGMPKERFSAEFPKEGPSILRIQQVVRGDSAAYFCASSPPLTETQYFGPGTRLLVL.

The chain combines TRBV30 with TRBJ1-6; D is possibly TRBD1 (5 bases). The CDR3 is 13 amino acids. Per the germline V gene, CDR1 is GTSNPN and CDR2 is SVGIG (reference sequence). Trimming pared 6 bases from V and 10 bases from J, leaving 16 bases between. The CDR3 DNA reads TGTGCCTGCATTCCAGGGTTACGGTCACCCCTCCACTTT. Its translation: CACIPGLRSPLHF.

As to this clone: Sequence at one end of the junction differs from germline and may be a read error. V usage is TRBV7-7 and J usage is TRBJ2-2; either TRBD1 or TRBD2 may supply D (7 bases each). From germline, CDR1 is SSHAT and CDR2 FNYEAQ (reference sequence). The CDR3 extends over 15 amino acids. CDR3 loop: CASSPGGGSTRELFF. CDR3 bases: TGTGCTAGCAGCCCAGGGGGGGGCAGCACCCGGGAGCTGTTTTTT.

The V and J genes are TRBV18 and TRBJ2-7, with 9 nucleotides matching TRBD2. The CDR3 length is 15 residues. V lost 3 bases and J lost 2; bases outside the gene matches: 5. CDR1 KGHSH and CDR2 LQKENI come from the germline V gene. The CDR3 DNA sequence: TGTGCCAGCTCACCGCCTGGGACTAGCACCTACGAGCAGTACTTC. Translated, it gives CASSPPGTSTYEQYF.

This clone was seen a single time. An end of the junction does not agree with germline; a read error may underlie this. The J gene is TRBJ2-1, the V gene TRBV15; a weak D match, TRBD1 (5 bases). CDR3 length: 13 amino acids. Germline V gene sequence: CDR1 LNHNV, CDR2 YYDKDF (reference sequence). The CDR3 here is CVTSRETYNEQFF. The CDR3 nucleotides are TGTGTCACCAGCAGGGAAACCTACAATGAGCAGTTCTTC.

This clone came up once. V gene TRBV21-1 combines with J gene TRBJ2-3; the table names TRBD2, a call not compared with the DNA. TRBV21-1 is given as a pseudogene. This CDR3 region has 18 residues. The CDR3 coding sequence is TGTGCCAGCAGCAAAGACGAACGGAGCCGGAAGGTTTGGGATACGCAGTATTTT. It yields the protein CASSKDERSRKVWDTQYF.

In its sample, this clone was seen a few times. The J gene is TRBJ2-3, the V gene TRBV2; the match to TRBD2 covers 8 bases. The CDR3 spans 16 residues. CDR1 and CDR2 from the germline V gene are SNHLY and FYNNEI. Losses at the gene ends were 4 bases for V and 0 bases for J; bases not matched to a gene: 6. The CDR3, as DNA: TGTGCCAGCAGTGGGGGCCGGGGGGGGAGCACAGATACGCAGTATTTT. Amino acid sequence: CASSGGRGGSTDTQYF.

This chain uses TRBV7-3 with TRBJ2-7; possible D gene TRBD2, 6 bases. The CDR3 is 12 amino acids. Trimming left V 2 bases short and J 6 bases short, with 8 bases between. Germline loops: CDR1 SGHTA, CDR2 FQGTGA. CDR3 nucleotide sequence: TGTGCCAGCAGCTTACTGGGGGGCGAGCAGTACTTC. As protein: CASSLLGGEQYF. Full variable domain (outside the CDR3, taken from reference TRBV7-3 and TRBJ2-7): GAGVSQTPSNKVTEKGKYVELRCDPISGHTALYWYRQSLGQGPEFLIYFQGTGAADDSGLPNDRFFAVRPEGSVSTLKIQRTERGDSAVYLCASSLLGGEQYFGPGTRLTVT.

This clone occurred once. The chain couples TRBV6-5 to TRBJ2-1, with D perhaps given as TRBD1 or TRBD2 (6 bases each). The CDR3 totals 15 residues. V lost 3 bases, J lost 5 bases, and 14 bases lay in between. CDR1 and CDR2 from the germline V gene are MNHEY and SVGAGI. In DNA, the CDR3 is TGTGCCAGCAGTTATGTGGGGGGCAACGACAATGAGCAGTTCTTC. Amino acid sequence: CASSYVGGNDNEQFF.

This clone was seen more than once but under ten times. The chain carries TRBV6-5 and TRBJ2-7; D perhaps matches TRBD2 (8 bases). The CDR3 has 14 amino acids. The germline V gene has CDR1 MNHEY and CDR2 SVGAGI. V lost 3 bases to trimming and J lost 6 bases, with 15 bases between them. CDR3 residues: CASSYSGGGLEQYF. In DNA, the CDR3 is TGTGCCAGCAGTTATTCGGGAGGGGGCCTCGAGCAGTACTTC.